This T cell receptor (beta chain) came from a study of CD8+ T cells in alopecia areata. Overall study context: Patients took tofacitinib for 6 to 18 months, followed by 6 drug-free months.

V was clipped by 2 bases and J by 5 bases, with 6 bases between them. Germline-derived CDR1 and CDR2 are GTSNPN and SVGIG (reference sequence). The CDR3 sequence is 11 residues long. Treatment indicated: oral pan-JAK inhibitor, 5-10 mg twice daily. Following extraction, RNA underwent reverse transcription to cDNA, which served as the sequencing template. Measured with immunoSEQ multiplex PCR; TCRdb has only the in-frame clones, and not every one. This table holds 95,000 to 100,000 clones, roughly three fifths found once. This sample comprised CD8+ T cells sorted from blood, obtained between weeks 55 and 65, from a patient treated with tofacitinib. The gene calls are TRBV30 and TRBJ1-2, with D unclear. This TCR came from a human donor with alopecia areata. DNA for the CDR3: TGTGCCTGGAGTCCGGATTATGGCTACACCTTC. Amino acid sequence: CAWSPDYGYTF.